This TCR beta chain is drawn from a study of T cell changes during pregnancy in multiple sclerosis. Trimming shortened V by 1 base and J by 4 bases, and 10 bases separated the two germline ends. The CDR3 spans 14 residues. Germline lookup yields CDR1 LNHDA and CDR2 SQIVND (reference sequence). Assay used: immunoSEQ multiplex PCR; TCRdb lists only in-frame clones, some missing. This table has about 68,000 clones, about 90% appearing once. This clone was detected many times. The chain joins TRBV19 to TRBJ1-2; possible D gene TRBD1, 5 bases. The TCR sequence derives from a female donor with multiple sclerosis, enrolled in a pregnancy study. Sequencing was performed on peripheral blood, taken in the second trimester of pregnancy. In DNA form, the CDR3 reads TGTGCCAGTAGTATAGCCCCAGGGATCTATGGCTACACCTTC. It yields the protein CASSIAPGIYGYTF.